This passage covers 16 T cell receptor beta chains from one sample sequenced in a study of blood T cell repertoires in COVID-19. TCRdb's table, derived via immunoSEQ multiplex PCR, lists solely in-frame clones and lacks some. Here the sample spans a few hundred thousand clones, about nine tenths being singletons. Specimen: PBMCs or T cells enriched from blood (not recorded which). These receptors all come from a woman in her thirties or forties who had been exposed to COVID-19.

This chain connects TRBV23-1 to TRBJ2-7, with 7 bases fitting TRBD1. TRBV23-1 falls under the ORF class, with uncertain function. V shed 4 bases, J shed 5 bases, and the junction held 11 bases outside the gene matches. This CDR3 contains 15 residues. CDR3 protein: CASSRSTGNFDEQYF. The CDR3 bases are TGCGCCAGCAGTCGCTCGACAGGGAACTTCGACGAGCAGTACTTC.

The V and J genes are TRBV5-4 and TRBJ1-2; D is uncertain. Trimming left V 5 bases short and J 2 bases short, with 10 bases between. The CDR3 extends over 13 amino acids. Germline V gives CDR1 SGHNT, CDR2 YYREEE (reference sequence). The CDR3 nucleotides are TGTGCCAGCAGACGCCAGGCAAACTATGGCTACACCTTC. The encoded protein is CASRRQANYGYTF.

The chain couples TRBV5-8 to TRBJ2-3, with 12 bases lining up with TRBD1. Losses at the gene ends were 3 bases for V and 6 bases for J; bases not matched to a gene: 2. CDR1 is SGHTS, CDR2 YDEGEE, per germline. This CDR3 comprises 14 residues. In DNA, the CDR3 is TGTGCCAGCAGCTGGGACAGGGGGCCGGATACGCAGTATTTT. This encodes CASSWDRGPDTQYF. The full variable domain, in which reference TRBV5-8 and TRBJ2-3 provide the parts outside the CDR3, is EAGVTQSPTHLIKTRGQQATLRCSPISGHTSVYWYQQALGLGLQFLLWYDEGEERNRGNFPPRFSGRQFPNYSSELNVNALELEDSALYLCASSWDRGPDTQYFGPGTRLTVL.

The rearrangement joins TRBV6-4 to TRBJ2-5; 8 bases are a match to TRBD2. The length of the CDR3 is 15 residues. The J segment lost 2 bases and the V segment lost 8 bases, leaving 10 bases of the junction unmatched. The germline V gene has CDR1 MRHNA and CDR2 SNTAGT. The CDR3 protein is CASCCHGGEQETQYF. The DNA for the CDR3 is TGTGCCAGCTGTTGCCACGGGGGGGAACAAGAGACCCAGTACTTC.

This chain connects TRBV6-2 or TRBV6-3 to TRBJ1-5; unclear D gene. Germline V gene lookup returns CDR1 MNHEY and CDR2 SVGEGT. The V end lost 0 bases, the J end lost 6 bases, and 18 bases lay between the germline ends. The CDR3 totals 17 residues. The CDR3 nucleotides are TGTGCCAGCAGTTACTCGAGGGCGGGCTCCGGCGGTCAGCCCCAGCATTTT. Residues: CASSYSRAGSGGQPQHF.

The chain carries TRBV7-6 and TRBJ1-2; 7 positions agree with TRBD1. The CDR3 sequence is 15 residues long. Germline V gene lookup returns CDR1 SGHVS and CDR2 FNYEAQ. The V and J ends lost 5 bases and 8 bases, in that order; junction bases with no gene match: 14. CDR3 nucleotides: TGTGCCAGCAGCCCTAGGACAGGCCCTAATGTGGGCTACACCTTC. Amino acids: CASSPRTGPNVGYTF.

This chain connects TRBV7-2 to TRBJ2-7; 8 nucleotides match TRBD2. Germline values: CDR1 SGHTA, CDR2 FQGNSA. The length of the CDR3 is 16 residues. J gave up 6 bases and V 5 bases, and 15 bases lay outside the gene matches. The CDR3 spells CASSPTSSGRGREQYF. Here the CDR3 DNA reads TGTGCCAGCAGCCCGACTTCTAGCGGGCGGGGGCGCGAGCAGTACTTC.

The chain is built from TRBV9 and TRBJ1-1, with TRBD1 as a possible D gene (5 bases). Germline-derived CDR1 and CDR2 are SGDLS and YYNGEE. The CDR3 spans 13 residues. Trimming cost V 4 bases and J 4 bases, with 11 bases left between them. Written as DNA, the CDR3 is TGTGCCAGCAGCCCCGTAAGGGGCACTGAAGCTTTCTTT. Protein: CASSPVRGTEAFF.

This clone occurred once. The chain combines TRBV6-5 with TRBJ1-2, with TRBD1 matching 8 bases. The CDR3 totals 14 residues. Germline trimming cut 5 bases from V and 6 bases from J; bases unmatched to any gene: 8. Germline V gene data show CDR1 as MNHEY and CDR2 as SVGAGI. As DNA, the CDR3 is TGTGCCAGCAGTCAAACAGACAGGGGTAATGGCTACACCTTC. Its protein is CASSQTDRGNGYTF.

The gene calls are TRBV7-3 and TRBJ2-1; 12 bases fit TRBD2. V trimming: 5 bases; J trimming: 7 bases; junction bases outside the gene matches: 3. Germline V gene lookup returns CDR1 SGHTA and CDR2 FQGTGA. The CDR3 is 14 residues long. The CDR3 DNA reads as TGTGCCAGCAGCCCCGGACTAGCGGGAAATGAGCAGTTCTTC. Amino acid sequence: CASSPGLAGNEQFF.

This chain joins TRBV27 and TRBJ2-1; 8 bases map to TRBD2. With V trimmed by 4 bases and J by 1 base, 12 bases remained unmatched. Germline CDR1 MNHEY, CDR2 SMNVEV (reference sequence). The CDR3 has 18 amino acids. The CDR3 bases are TGTGCCAGCAGTTCAGCCACCCAGCTAGCGGGTTCCTACAATGAGCAGTTCTTC. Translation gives CASSSATQLAGSYNEQFF.

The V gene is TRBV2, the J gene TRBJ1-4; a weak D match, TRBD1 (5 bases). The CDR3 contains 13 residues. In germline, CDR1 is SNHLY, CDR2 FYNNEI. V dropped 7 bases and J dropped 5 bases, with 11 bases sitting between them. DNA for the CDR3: TGTGCCAGCAAGGGGCAGGAAAATGAAAAACTGTTTTTT. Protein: CASKGQENEKLFF.

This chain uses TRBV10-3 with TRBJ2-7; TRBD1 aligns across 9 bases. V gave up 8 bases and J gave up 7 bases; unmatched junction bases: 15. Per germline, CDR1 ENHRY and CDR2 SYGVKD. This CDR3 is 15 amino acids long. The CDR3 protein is CAISGVQGAAGEQYF. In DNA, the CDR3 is TGTGCCATCTCCGGAGTACAGGGGGCGGCGGGGGAGCAGTACTTC.

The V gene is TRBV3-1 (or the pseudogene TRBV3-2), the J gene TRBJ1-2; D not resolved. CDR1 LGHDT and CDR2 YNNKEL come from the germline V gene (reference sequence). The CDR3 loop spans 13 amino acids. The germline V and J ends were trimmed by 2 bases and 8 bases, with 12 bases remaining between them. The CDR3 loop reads CASSQSGVGGYTF. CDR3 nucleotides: TGTGCCAGCAGCCAAAGCGGGGTGGGAGGCTACACCTTC.

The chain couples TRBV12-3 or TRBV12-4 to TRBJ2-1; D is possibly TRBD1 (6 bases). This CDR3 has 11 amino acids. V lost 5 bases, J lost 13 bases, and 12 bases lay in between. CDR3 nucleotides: TGTGCCAGCAGTCCCGGACAGATCCAGTTCTTC. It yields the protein CASSPGQIQFF.

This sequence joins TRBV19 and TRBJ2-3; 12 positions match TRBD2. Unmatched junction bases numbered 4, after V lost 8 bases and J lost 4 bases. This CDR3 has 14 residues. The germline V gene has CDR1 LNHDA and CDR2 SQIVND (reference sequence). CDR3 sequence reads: CASRLAGGSDTQYF. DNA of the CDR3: TGTGCCAGTCGTCTAGCGGGAGGGTCAGATACGCAGTATTTT.